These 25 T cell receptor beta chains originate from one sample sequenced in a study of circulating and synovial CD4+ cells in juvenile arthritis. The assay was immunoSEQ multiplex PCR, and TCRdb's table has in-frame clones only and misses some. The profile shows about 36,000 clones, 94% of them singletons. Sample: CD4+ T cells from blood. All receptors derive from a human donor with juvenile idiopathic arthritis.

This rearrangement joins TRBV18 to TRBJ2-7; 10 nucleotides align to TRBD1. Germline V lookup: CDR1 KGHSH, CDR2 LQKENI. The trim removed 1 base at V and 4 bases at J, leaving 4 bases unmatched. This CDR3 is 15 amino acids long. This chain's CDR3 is CASSPRDRGAYEQYF. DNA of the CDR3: TGTGCCAGCTCACCACGGGACAGGGGAGCTTACGAGCAGTACTTC.

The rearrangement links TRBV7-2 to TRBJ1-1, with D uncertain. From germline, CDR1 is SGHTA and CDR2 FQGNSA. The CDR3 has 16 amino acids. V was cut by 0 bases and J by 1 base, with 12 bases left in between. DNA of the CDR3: TGTGCCAGCAGCTTAGCGGCTGGCATTTCGAACACTGAAGCTTTCTTT. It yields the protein CASSLAAGISNTEAFF.

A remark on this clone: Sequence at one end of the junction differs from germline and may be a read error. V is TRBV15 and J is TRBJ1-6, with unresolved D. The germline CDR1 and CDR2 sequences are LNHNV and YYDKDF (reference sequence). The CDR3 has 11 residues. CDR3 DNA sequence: TGTGCCACCAGCAGTAATTCCCCCCTCCACTTT. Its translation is CATSSNSPLHF.

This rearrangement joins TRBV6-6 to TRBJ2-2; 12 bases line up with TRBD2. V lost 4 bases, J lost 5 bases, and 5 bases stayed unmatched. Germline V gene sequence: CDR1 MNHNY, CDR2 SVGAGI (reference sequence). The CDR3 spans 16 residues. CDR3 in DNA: TGTGCCAGCAGTTCTAGCGGGGGGGCATGGACCGGGGAGCTGTTTTTT. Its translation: CASSSSGGAWTGELFF.

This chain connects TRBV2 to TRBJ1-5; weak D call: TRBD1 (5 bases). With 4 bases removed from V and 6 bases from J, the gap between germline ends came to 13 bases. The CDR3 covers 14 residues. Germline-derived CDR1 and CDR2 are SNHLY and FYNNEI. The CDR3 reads CASSGAGGIQPQHF. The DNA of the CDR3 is TGTGCCAGCAGTGGGGCTGGGGGGATTCAGCCCCAGCATTTT.

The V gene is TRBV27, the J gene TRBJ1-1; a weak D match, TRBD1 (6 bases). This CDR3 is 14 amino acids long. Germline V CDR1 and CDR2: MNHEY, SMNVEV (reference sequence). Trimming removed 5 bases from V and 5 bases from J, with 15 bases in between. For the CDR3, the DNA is TGTGCCAGCAGTGCAGCAGGGGTGGGGACTGAAGCTTTCTTT. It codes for CASSAAGVGTEAFF.

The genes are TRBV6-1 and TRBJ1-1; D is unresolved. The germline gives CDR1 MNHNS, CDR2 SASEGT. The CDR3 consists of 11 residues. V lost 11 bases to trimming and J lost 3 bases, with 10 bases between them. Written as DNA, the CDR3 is TGTGCCGCTGGGGAGTACACTGAAGCTTTCTTT. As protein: CAAGEYTEAFF.

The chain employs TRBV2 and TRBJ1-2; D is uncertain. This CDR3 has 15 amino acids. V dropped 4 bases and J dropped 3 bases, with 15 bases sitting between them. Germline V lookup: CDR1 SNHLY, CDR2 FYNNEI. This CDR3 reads CASSVGSGRDYGYTF. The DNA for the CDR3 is TGTGCCAGCAGTGTCGGAAGTGGGAGGGACTATGGCTACACCTTC.

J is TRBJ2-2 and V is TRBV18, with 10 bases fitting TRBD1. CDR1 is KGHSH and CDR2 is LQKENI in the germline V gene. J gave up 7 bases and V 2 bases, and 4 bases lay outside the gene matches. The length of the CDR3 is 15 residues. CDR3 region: CASSPDRGQHGELFF. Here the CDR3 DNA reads TGTGCCAGCTCACCAGACAGGGGGCAACACGGGGAGCTGTTTTTT. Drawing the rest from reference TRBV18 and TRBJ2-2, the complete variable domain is NAGVMQNPRHLVRRRGQEARLRCSPMKGHSHVYWYRQLPEEGLKFMVYLQKENIIDESGMPKERFSAEFPKEGPSILRIQQVVRGDSAAYFCASSPDRGQHGELFFGEGSRLTVL.

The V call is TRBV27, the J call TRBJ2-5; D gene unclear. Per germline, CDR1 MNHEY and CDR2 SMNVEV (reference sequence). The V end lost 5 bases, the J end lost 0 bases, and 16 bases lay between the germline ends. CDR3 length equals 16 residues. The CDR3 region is CASSPRAGADQETQYF. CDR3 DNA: TGTGCCAGCAGTCCCCGCGCCGGCGCGGACCAAGAGACCCAGTACTTC.

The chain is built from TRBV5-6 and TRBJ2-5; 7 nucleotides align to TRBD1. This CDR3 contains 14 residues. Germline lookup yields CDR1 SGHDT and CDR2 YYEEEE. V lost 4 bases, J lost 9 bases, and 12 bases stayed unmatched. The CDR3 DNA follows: TGTGCCAGCAGCGCAAACAGTCTTCAGGGGGCCCAGTACTTC. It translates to CASSANSLQGAQYF.

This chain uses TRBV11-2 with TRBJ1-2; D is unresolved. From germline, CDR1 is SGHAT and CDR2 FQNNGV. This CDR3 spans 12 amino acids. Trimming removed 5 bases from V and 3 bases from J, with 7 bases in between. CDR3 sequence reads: CASSPRDYGYTF. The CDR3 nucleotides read TGTGCCAGCAGCCCCCGAGACTATGGCTACACCTTC.

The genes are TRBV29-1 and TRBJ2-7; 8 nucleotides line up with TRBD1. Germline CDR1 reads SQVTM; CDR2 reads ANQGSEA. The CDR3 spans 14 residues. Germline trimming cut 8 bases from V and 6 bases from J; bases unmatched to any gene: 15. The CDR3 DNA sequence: TGCAGCACTACTACAAGGACAGGGCCAGGCGAGCAGTACTTC. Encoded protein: CSTTTRTGPGEQYF.

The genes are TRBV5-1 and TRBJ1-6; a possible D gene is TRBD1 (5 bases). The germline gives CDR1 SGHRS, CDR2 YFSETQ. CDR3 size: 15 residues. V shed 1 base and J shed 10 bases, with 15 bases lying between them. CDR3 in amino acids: CASSLSGFLESPLHF. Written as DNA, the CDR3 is TGCGCCAGCAGCTTGTCAGGGTTCCTAGAATCACCCCTCCACTTT.

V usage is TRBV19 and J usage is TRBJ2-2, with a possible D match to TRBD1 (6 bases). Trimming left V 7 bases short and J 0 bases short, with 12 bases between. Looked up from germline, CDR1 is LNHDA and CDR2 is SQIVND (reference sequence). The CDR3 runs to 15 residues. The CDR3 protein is CASNQGQSNTGELFF. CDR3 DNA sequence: TGTGCCAGTAACCAAGGACAGTCGAACACCGGGGAGCTGTTTTTT.

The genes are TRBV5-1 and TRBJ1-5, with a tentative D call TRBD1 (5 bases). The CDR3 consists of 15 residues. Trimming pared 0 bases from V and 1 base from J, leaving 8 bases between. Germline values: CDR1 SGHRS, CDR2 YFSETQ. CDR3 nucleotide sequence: TGCGCCAGCAGCTTGGCAGGGATGAGCAATCAGCCCCAGCATTTT. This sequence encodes CASSLAGMSNQPQHF.

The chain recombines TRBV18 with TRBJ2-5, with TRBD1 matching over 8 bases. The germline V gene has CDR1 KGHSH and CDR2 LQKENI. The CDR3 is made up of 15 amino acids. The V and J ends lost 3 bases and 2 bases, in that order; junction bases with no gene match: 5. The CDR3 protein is CASSPSGQGQETQYF. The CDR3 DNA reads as TGTGCCAGCTCACCCTCCGGACAGGGACAAGAGACCCAGTACTTC. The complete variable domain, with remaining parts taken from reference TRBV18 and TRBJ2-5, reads NAGVMQNPRHLVRRRGQEARLRCSPMKGHSHVYWYRQLPEEGLKFMVYLQKENIIDESGMPKERFSAEFPKEGPSILRIQQVVRGDSAAYFCASSPSGQGQETQYFGPGTRLLVL.

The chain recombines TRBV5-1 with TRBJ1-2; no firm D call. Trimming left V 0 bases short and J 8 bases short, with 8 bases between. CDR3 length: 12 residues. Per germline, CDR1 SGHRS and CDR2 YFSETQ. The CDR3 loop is CASSLGHGGYTF. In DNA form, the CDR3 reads TGCGCCAGCAGCTTGGGACACGGAGGCTACACCTTC.

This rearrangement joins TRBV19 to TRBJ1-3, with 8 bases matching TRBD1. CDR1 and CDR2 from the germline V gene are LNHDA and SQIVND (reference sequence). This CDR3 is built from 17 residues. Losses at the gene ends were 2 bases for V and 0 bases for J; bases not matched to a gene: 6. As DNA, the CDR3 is TGTGCCAGTAGTATAAAACCCGGGACAGGCTCTGGAAACACCATATATTTT. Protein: CASSIKPGTGSGNTIYF.

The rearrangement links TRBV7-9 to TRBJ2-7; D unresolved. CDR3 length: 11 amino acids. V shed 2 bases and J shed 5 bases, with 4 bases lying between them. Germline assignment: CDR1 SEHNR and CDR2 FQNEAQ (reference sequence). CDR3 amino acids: CASSLSHEQYF. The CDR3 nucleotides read TGTGCCAGCAGCTTAAGCCACGAGCAGTACTTC.

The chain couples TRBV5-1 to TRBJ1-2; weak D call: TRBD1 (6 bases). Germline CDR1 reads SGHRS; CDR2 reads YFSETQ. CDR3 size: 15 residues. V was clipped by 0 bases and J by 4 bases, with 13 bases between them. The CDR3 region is CASSLGTGPTYGYTF. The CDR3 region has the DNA TGCGCCAGCAGCTTGGGTACAGGGCCGACCTATGGCTACACCTTC.

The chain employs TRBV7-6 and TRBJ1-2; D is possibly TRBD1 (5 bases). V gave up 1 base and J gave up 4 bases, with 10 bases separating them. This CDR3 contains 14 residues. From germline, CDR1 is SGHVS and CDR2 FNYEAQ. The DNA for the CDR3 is TGTGCCAGCAGCTTAGGGGGGGAGGGCTATGGCTACACCTTC. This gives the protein CASSLGGEGYGYTF.

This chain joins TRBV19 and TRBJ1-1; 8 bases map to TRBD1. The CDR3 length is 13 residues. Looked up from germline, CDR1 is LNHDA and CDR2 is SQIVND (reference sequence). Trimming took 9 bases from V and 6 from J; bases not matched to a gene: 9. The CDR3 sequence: CASRLDRVAEAFF. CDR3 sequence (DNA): TGTGCCAGCAGACTGGACAGGGTCGCTGAAGCTTTCTTT.

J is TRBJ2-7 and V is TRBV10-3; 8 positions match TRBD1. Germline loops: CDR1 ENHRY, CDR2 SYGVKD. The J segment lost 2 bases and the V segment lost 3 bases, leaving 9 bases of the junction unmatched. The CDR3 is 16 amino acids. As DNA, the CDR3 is TGTGCCATCAGTGAATCCGACAGGGGACATCCCTACGAGCAGTACTTC. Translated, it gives CAISESDRGHPYEQYF.

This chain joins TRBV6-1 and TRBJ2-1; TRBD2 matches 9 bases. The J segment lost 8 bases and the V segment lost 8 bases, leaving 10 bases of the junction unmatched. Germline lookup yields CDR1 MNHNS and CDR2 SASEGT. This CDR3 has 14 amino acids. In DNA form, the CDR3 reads TGTGCCAGCCTTTCTAGCGGGGTTAGCGATGAGCAGTTCTTC. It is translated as CASLSSGVSDEQFF.